These T cell receptor beta chains were read from a single sample in a study of vaccination and CD4 T cells after COVID-19. Using its own MiXCR run on the PCR reads, TCRdb lists one record per CDR3 protein. The repertoire consists of around 13,000 distinct CDR3 sequences, with approximately 25% occurring once and the leading ten covering 15% to 20%. What these receptors recognize is not known. Here the sequenced sample was CD4+ T cells from blood, cultured in vitro, taken after SARS-CoV-2 vaccination. The receptor source for this set is a human donor who had recovered from COVID-19. Both conserved end residues are part of each CDR3. A D gene is named only where the DNA matches it firmly. The size entry is marked missing in some rows and otherwise reads once, few, many or a size class.

TRBV6-1	TRBJ2-7	TRBD1	NA	CASRGRDRAYEQYF	TGTGCCAGCAGGGGACGGGACAGGGCCTACGAGCAGTACTTC
TRBV6-4	TRBJ1-1	TRBD1	NA	CASSDSGTGGRAFF	TGTGCCAGCAGTGACTCGGGGACAGGGGGAAGAGCTTTCTTT
TRBV6-5	TRBJ2-1	TRBD2	NA	CASSYGAGGHSEQFF	TGTGCCAGCAGTTACGGAGCGGGAGGGCACAGTGAGCAGTTCTTC
TRBV6-2/TRBV6-3	TRBJ2-1	NA	few	CASSYRVIGGNEQFF	TGTGCCAGCAGTTATCGTGTGATAGGAGGAAATGAGCAGTTCTTC
TRBV19	TRBJ2-6	TRBD1	few	CASSGDRGTGANVLTF	TGTGCCAGTAGTGGGGACAGGGGAACCGGGGCCAACGTCCTGACTTTC
TRBV30	TRBJ1-1	TRBD1	NA	CAWSVGQGSGAFF	TGTGCCTGGAGTGTCGGACAGGGGAGTGGAGCTTTCTTT
TRBV30	TRBJ2-1	NA	NA	CAWSKESGLSYNEQFF	TGTGCCTGGAGTAAGGAGTCGGGACTTTCCTACAATGAGCAGTTCTTC
TRBV28	TRBJ2-1	NA	NA	CASSPRSEQFF	TGTGCCAGCAGCCCCCGGAGTGAGCAGTTCTTC
TRBV7-6	TRBJ2-3	NA	few	CASTRDSGTITDTQYF	TGTGCCAGCACCAGGGACTCAGGAACGATCACAGATACGCAGTATTTT
TRBV20-1	TRBJ2-5	NA	NA	CSALQETQYF	TGCAGTGCCCTGCAAGAGACCCAGTACTTC
TRBV7-9	TRBJ1-1	NA	medium-sized	CASSYPSNTEAFF	TGTGCCAGCAGCTACCCGTCGAACACTGAAGCTTTCTTT
TRBV11-3	TRBJ1-1	TRBD1	NA	CASSPSGGDTEAFF	TGTGCCAGCAGCCCCTCAGGGGGCGACACTGAAGCTTTCTTT
TRBV7-2	TRBJ2-1	NA	NA	CASSSQRTGFMFF	TGTGCCAGCAGCTCCCAACGCACAGGGTTCATGTTCTTC
TRBV6-2/TRBV6-3	TRBJ2-7	NA	NA	CVSSLGDEQYF	TGTGTCAGCAGTTTAGGGGACGAGCAGTACTTC
TRBV7-6	TRBJ2-5	NA	few	CASSLAWVAGSKETQYF	TGTGCCAGCAGCTTAGCTTGGGTGGCAGGGTCAAAAGAGACCCAGTACTTC
TRBV6-2/TRBV6-3	TRBJ1-5	NA	few	CASRTRWRGNQPQHF	TGTGCCAGCAGAACGAGGTGGAGGGGCAATCAGCCCCAGCATTTT
TRBV7-9	TRBJ1-3	NA	few	CASSFPGWTASPGNTIYF	TGTGCCAGCAGCTTCCCAGGCTGGACAGCCTCGCCTGGAAACACCATATATTTT
TRBV2	TRBJ2-7	TRBD1	NA	CASSEDRGATYEQYF	TGTGCCAGCAGTGAAGACAGGGGAGCGACCTACGAGCAGTACTTC
TRBV19	TRBJ2-3	NA	few	CASSRLAVSTDTQYF	TGTGCCAGTAGTAGATTAGCGGTTTCCACAGATACGCAGTATTTT
TRBV19	TRBJ1-5	TRBD1	medium-sized	CASSKQGHNQPQHF	TGTGCCAGTAGTAAACAGGGGCACAATCAGCCCCAGCATTTT
TRBV15	TRBJ2-7	NA	few	CATSRVSTGTYEQYF	TGTGCCACCAGCAGAGTTTCGACAGGAACCTACGAGCAGTACTTC
TRBV7-9	TRBJ2-7	TRBD2	NA	CASSLRLAEGYPYEQYF	TGTGCCAGCAGCCTTCGACTAGCGGAGGGCTACCCCTACGAGCAGTACTTC
TRBV11-2	TRBJ2-1	TRBD2	NA	CASSPRLAGGRNEQFF	TGTGCCAGCAGCCCAAGACTAGCGGGAGGAAGGAATGAGCAGTTCTTC
TRBV15	TRBJ1-1	NA	few	CATRRSKGRGTEAFF	TGTGCCACCAGACGGAGTAAAGGGAGAGGGACTGAAGCTTTCTTT
TRBV7-2	TRBJ2-1	NA	once	CASSLGHSSYNEQFF	TGTGCCAGCAGCTTAGGACACAGCTCCTACAATGAGCAGTTCTTC
TRBV6-1	TRBJ1-3	NA	NA	CASSLGSSGNTIYF	TGTGCCAGCAGCTTGGGATCATCTGGAAACACCATATATTTT
TRBV7-2	TRBJ2-7	TRBD2	NA	CASSSGLAGSEQYF	TGTGCCAGCAGCTCGGGACTAGCGGGCAGCGAGCAGTACTTC
TRBV6-1	TRBJ1-2	NA	NA	CASSDSNYGYTF	TGTGCCAGCAGTGACTCTAACTATGGCTACACCTTC